Listed here are 15 T cell receptor beta chains from one sample, sequenced in a study of PD-L1 blockade in urothelial cancer (dated by TCRdb to the late 2010s). The library relied on the immunoSEQ multiplex PCR assay. What TCRdb holds here is the immuneACCESS table cut down to in-frame rearrangements. Part of the clones is not present; checked against another copy, under half of the missing clones reflect an unresolved V gene, and the others are unexplained. A total of about 110,000 clones appear in this sample, more than 85% of them only once. In total, the top ten clones hold around 4% of the sample. The time point label corresponds to: peripheral blood 6 weeks after treatment start. The sample was PBMCs, taken around atezolizumab (anti-PD-L1) treatment. The receptors originated from a man aged 60 to 75 with urothelial cancer.

The chain couples TRBV5-8 to TRBJ1-2; D call uncertain. Germline V lookup: CDR1 SGHTS, CDR2 YDEGEE. Trimming removed 2 bases at V and 0 bases at J, with 11 bases between. CDR3 length equals 15 residues. The CDR3 spells CASSFSVGSNYGYTF. The CDR3 DNA follows: TGTGCCAGCAGCTTCTCCGTCGGTTCTAACTATGGCTACACCTTC.

This chain connects TRBV29-1 to TRBJ2-7; D possibly corresponds to TRBD1 (6 bases). The CDR3 has 15 residues. Trimming took off 4 bases at V and 6 bases at J, with 22 bases between the two ends. In germline, CDR1 is SQVTM, CDR2 ANQGSEA. The CDR3 sequence is CSVGWDSGTTGEQYF. The CDR3 region has the DNA TGCAGCGTTGGTTGGGATTCCGGGACGACAGGCGAGCAGTACTTC.

The CDR3 reads CASSLAGLAGVTGELFF. In nucleotides, the CDR3 is TGTGCCAGCAGCTTGGCCGGACTAGCGGGGGTAACCGGGGAGCTGTTTTTT. The V and J genes are TRBV5-5 and TRBJ2-2, with 13 bases aligning to TRBD2. The CDR3 length is 17 residues. J was trimmed by 5 bases and V by 0 bases; bases with no gene match: 4. The germline V gene encodes CDR1 SGHKS and CDR2 YYEKEE (reference sequence).

The rearrangement joins TRBV10-2 to TRBJ2-7; TRBD1 matches 9 bases. CDR1 and CDR2 from the germline V gene are WSHSY and SAAADI. The CDR3 loop spans 15 amino acids. The V and J ends lost 7 bases and 1 base, in that order; junction bases with no gene match: 8. CDR3 coding DNA: TGCGCCAGCACCTCACAGGGGGCGAGGTCCTACGAGCAGTACTTC. Translation: CASTSQGARSYEQYF.

The rearrangement links TRBV5-1 to TRBJ2-2; D not certain. Germline CDR1 SGHRS, CDR2 YFSETQ. V was trimmed by 2 bases and J by 0 bases, leaving 8 bases between them. The CDR3 contains 15 residues. The CDR3 bases are TGCGCCAGCAGCTTTGGAGACCCGAACACCGGGGAGCTGTTTTTT. Its translation: CASSFGDPNTGELFF.

In nucleotides, the CDR3 is TGTGCCTGGAGGAGGTTACAGGGCCCAACTGGAAACACCATATATTTT. This codes for CAWRRLQGPTGNTIYF. This sequence joins TRBV30 and TRBJ1-3, with D perhaps TRBD1 (6 bases). Germline-derived CDR1 and CDR2 are GTSNPN and SVGIG (reference sequence). V gave up 3 bases and J gave up 2 bases, with 17 bases separating them. The CDR3 loop spans 16 amino acids.

This chain uses TRBV5-8 with TRBJ2-1, with 11 bases matching TRBD1. J lost 9 bases, V lost 3 bases, and 5 bases had no gene match. CDR1 and CDR2 (germline): SGHTS, YDEGEE. This CDR3 comprises 14 residues. The CDR3 bases are TGTGCCAGCAGCTCCGGACAGGGGGCCCTTGAGCAGTTCTTC. This translates into CASSSGQGALEQFF.

The rearrangement joins TRBV28 to TRBJ2-7; 10 bases match TRBD2. Unmatched junction bases numbered 11, after V lost 5 bases and J lost 4 bases. The V gene's germline CDR1 is MDHEN and CDR2 SYDVKM. This CDR3 has 16 amino acids. CDR3 residues: CASSVFIAGGRYEQYF. Written as DNA, the CDR3 is TGTGCCAGCAGTGTTTTTATAGCGGGAGGTAGATACGAGCAGTACTTC.

V gene TRBV30 combines with J gene TRBJ1-2, with TRBD1 matching over 9 bases. This CDR3 contains 13 residues. The junction had 2 bases not matched to a gene; V was cut back by 4 bases and J by 2 bases. Germline assignment: CDR1 GTSNPN and CDR2 SVGIG (reference sequence). CDR3 nucleotide sequence: TGTGCCTGGACTGGACAGGGGAACTATGGCTACACCTTC. Residues: CAWTGQGNYGYTF.

This clone appeared a single time. The CDR3 region is CASTRTPGDTQYF. CDR3 in DNA: TGTGCCAGCACACGGACCCCGGGGGATACGCAGTATTTT. The chain has TRBV9 and TRBJ2-3; perhaps TRBD2 as D (5 bases). Germline CDR1 reads SGDLS; CDR2 reads YYNGEE. V lost 6 bases, J lost 6 bases, and 14 bases lay in between. This CDR3 is 13 amino acids long.

J is TRBJ2-5 and V is TRBV5-4, with 12 bases matching TRBD2. Losses at the gene ends were 4 bases for V and 5 bases for J; bases not matched to a gene: 12. The germline CDR1 and CDR2 sequences are SGHNT and YYREEE (reference sequence). The CDR3 is 17 amino acids. The CDR3 nucleotides read TGTGCCAGCAGCCTGCTCCTAGCGGGGGGGCAGGGTGAGACCCAGTACTTC. This sequence encodes CASSLLLAGGQGETQYF.

V usage is TRBV5-1 and J usage is TRBJ1-4; the D gene is possibly TRBD1 (5 bases). Trimming stripped 5 bases from V and 8 bases from J, with 19 bases between. The CDR3 contains 15 residues. Germline assignment: CDR1 SGHRS and CDR2 YFSETQ. The chain's CDR3 is CASRETQGGGEKLFF. The CDR3 region has the DNA TGCGCCAGCAGAGAGACTCAGGGAGGAGGAGAAAAACTGTTTTTT.

The chain links TRBV7-2 to TRBJ2-3; D gene ambiguous. The CDR3 covers 13 residues. From germline, CDR1 is SGHTA and CDR2 FQGNSA. The ends were cut back, 5 bases at V and 6 bases at J, with 12 bases in the middle. CDR3: CASSPTSWDTQYF. The CDR3 coding sequence is TGTGCCAGCAGCCCGACAAGTTGGGATACGCAGTATTTT.

The chain links TRBV6-6 to TRBJ2-5; 8 bases align to TRBD2. The length of the CDR3 is 13 residues. Germline loops: CDR1 MNHNY, CDR2 SVGAGI (reference sequence). Trimming cost V 5 bases and J 5 bases; bases outside gene matches: 4. As DNA, the CDR3 is TGTGCCAGCAGTGGTTTAGCGGGGGAGACCCAGTACTTC. Its protein product is CASSGLAGETQYF.

The chain employs TRBV30 and TRBJ2-2; 8 bases line up with TRBD2. With 2 bases clipped from V and 5 bases from J, the junction kept 7 bases outside the gene matches. This CDR3 contains 15 residues. Germline V gene data show CDR1 as GTSNPN and CDR2 as SVGIG (reference sequence). The DNA for the CDR3 is TGTGCCTGGAGTAGGGGGGCTAGCGGGACCGGGGAGCTGTTTTTT. Its translation is CAWSRGASGTGELFF.